This T cell receptor beta chain appears in the sequencing data of a study of shared clonotypes between healthy human individuals (dated by TCRdb to 2018 to 2021). For the wider study: A few men and two women, aged 18 to 49 years, made up the cohort. Per donor, leukapheresis produced somewhere between about 0.9 and 9 billion PBMCs. To estimate repertoire size and how much clonotype sharing occurs between individuals, the study deeply sequenced the blood TCR repertoires of roughly 5 healthy adults. For each donor, CD4 naive and CD4 memory were each given three plates, CD8 naive was given two plates, and CD8 memory was given one plate. Different laboratories and diverse techniques were used to prepare libraries and sequence TCR repertoires, to increase sequencing depth and limit assay-specific biases.

Using the deep immunoSEQ assay, TCR CDR3 regions were amplified from genomic DNA by multiplex PCR. Extracted genomic DNA from each cell subset was distributed evenly across all wells of several immunoSEQ 96-well plates, and each plate was treated as a replicate. For sorted subsets, each replicate PCR was loaded with 200 ng genomic DNA, equivalent to 25,000 to 35,000 T cell genomes. The purified libraries were quantified using a Qubit 3.0 fluorometer, sized with a Bioanalyzer 2100, and then quantified again using the KAPA Library Quantification kit. A separate single-read 150-cycle Illumina NextSeq 550 flow cell was used to sequence each immunoSEQ 96-well plate. As for the original processing: Because the immunoSEQ output included only junctional sequences and no quality scores, the filtering could not be the same as the filtering used for full-length reads. To assign V/J genes and CDR3, sequences were annotated against IMGT germline references using PyIR, a Python wrapper for IgBLAST v1.9. Reads were removed for weak V/J assignments (E-value above 1e-6), missing CDR3, stop codons, out-of-frame junctions, or ambiguous translated residues. A V3J clonotype was defined by an identical inferred V gene, J gene, and CDR3 amino acid sequence. The percentage overlap between two repertoires was calculated by dividing the number of shared unique clonotypes by the size of the smaller repertoire. RTK rarefaction, the Chao1 estimator, and Recon v2.1 estimates of unobserved clonotypes were used to assess repertoire richness. OLGA was used to compute generation probabilities for all TCRbeta clonotypes that the gDNA method yielded from several donors. The table comes from immuneACCESS by way of TCRdb, which keeps in-frame sequences with V and J called. Part of the clones is missing from these tables; in studies checked, under half for an unresolved V gene and the rest for unknown reasons. The V and J calls and clone size are taken from that table; D and trimming were inferred from the DNA. Present in this sample are about 1 million clones, about 75% of which were seen just once. Approximately 1.5% of the sample lies in the top ten.

Comments on this clone: Its binding antigen is unknown. Qualities for individual bases were not recorded, and no much larger clone is one base off.

Findings and caveats that apply to the study as a whole: Sharing across several donors was observed for roughly 5% of naive CD4, around 3.5% of naive CD8, roughly 2.3% of memory CD4, and roughly 0.4% of memory CD8 clonotypes. The small number of donors limited the genetic and exposure-history diversity represented. Compared with non-shared clonotypes, the clonotypes found in all four sorted-subset donors had higher generation probabilities. Pairwise subsampling indicated that sequencing depth was expected to affect the degree of clonotype sharing among donors. Only blood was sampled, and tissue TCR repertoires likely differ from those in blood. Incomplete sequencing was indicated by rarefaction of sorted-subset datasets, despite the large sequencing depth. Naive subsets generally had larger estimated clonotype richness than memory subsets.

The donors were healthy, HIV-negative adults with no recently reported acute infections or vaccinations. Every donor was a Caucasian adult living in Nashville, Tennessee, USA. CD4+ T cells were enriched by magnetic negative selection, after which naive cells were positively selected on CD45RA and the negative fraction was taken as the memory subset. Blood was obtained by leukapheresis, after which PBMCs were separated by Ficoll-Histopaque density gradient centrifugation and cryopreserved in liquid nitrogen vapor phase. Analytical flow cytometry was used to check the purity and quantity of every magnetically sorted T cell population. Genomic DNA was isolated from each sorted fraction and quantified by UV absorbance on a Nanodrop 2000c. The CDR3 runs 13 amino acids, cysteine and phenylalanine included. Only the CDR3 portion is preserved as DNA: 39 bases, with reading frame beginning at the first base. The germline V gene yields SQVTM for CDR1 and ANQGSEA for CDR2. The junction shows trimming of 5 bases on V and 5 bases on J, plus 10 bases between the germline ends.

The V and J segments used are TRBV29-1 and TRBJ1-6; the D gene is unclear. The source material was memory CD4+ T cells sorted from blood. This specimen's cell subset or site label, interpreted: CD45RA-negative fraction. This TCR was sampled from a man aged 18-30 years in good health. Here the CDR3 is given as CSVLQSNNSPLHF. At the DNA level, the sequence is TGCAGCGTTTTACAGAGTAATAATTCACCCCTCCACTTT.